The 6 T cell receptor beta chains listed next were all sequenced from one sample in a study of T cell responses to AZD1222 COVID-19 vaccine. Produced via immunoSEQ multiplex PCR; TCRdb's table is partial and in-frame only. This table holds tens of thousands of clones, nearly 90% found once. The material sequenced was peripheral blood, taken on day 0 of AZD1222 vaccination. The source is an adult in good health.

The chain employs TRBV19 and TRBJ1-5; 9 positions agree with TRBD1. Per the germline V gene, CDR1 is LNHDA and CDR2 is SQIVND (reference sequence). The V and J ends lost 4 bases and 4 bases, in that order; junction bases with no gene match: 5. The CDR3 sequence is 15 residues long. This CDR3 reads CASSTQGAGNQPQHF. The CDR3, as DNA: TGTGCCAGTAGTACACAGGGGGCAGGGAATCAGCCCCAGCATTTT.

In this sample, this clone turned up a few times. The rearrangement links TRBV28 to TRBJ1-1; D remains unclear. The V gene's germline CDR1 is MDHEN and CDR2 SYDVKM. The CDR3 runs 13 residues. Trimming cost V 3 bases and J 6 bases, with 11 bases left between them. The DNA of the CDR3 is TGTGCCAGCAGTTTTGTGGGCTTTCCTGAAGCTTTCTTT. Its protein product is CASSFVGFPEAFF.

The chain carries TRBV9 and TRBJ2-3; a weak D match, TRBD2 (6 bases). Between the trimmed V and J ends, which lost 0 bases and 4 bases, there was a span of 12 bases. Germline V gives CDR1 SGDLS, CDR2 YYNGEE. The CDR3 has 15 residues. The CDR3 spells CASSVEGREADTQYF. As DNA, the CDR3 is TGTGCCAGCAGCGTAGAGGGCAGGGAGGCAGATACGCAGTATTTT.

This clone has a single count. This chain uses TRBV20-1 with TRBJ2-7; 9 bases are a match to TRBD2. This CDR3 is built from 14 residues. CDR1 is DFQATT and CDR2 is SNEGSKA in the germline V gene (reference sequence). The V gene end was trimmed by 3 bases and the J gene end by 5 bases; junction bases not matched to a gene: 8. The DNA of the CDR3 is TGCAGTGCTAGTCGGGTAGCGGGAGTTGACGAGCAGTACTTC. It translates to CSASRVAGVDEQYF.

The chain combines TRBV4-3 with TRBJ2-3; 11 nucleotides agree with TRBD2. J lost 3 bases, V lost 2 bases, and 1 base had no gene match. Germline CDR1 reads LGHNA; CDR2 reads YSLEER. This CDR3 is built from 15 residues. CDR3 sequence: CASSQRLAGTDTQYF. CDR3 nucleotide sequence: TGCGCCAGCAGCCAAAGACTAGCGGGAACAGATACGCAGTATTTT.

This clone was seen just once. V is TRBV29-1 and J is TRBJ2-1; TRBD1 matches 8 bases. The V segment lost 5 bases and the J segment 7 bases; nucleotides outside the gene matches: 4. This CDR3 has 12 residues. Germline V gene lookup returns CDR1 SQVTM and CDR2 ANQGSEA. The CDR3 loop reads CSVRQGRNEQFF. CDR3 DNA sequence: TGCAGCGTTAGACAGGGGCGGAATGAGCAGTTCTTC.